These T cell receptor beta chains were read from a single sample in a study of control samples from healthy donors and cancer patients. Libraries were prepared by immunoSEQ multiplex PCR; TCRdb keeps only in-frame clonotypes and omits some of them. Among roughly 80,000 clones listed, 80% to 95% were seen once. Sample: blood. The receptors stem from a woman aged 60 to 75 in good health. CDR3s include the opening cysteine and the closing phenylalanine or tryptophan. D genes are given only for firm matches. Clone size is not always given. Where it is, it says once, few, many or a class for expanded clones.

V,J,size,length,D,DNA,CDR3
TRBV27,TRBJ1-1,NA,14,NA,TGTGCCAGCAGTTTATCACCCGGCAGGGAGGAAGCTTTCTTT,CASSLSPGREEAFF
TRBV6-5,TRBJ2-2,NA,12,NA,TGTGCCAGCAGCAAAAACACCGGGGAGCTGTTTTTT,CASSKNTGELFF
TRBV6-5,TRBJ2-7,NA,14,NA,TGTGCCAGCAGTTACAGAGGGCCTCCCTACGAGCAGTACTTC,CASSYRGPPYEQYF
TRBV19,TRBJ1-4,NA,15,NA,TGTGCCAGTAGCGGGAGACCGGGCCCGGGGGGGGAACTGTTTTTT,CASSGRPGPGGELFF
TRBV19,TRBJ1-5,NA,14,TRBD1,TGTGCCAGTGGACAGGGGGGATCGGCTCAGCCCCAGCATTTT,CASGQGGSAQPQHF
TRBV6-5,TRBJ2-7,NA,16,NA,TGTGCCAGCAGTTACTCGCGTATAGGCGTATCCTACGAGCAGTACTTC,CASSYSRIGVSYEQYF
TRBV18,TRBJ1-1,NA,14,NA,TGTGCCAGCTCACCACCGAGCGTGAACACTGAAGCTTTCTTT,CASSPPSVNTEAFF
TRBV28,TRBJ1-1,few,14,NA,TGTGCCAGCGGAAAAGTGACAGTGAACACTGAAGCTTTCTTT,CASGKVTVNTEAFF
TRBV30,TRBJ2-3,NA,11,NA,TGTGCCTGGACCGCCTGGGATACGCAGTATTTT,CAWTAWDTQYF
TRBV19,TRBJ2-7,NA,15,TRBD2,TGTGCCAGTAGTGGTTCGGCGGGAGCCCTAGGCGAGCAGTACTTC,CASSGSAGALGEQYF
TRBV2,TRBJ2-5,NA,13,NA,TGTGCCAGCAGTGAAAGGGGTATTGGGACCCAGTACTTC,CASSERGIGTQYF
TRBV28,TRBJ1-2,once,15,TRBD1,TGTGCCAGCAGTGCTTGGACAGGGGGTGCGAAGGGCTACACCTTC,CASSAWTGGAKGYTF
TRBV6-6,TRBJ2-5,NA,14,TRBD2,TGTGCCAGCAGTTACGGCGGGAGGCCGGAGACCCAGTACTTC,CASSYGGRPETQYF
TRBV24-1,TRBJ2-1,NA,15,TRBD2,TGTGCCACCAGTGGAAGCGGGAGGGCCGGCGATGAGCAGTTCTTC,CATSGSGRAGDEQFF
TRBV10-3,TRBJ1-5,NA,15,TRBD1,TGTGCCATCAGTGAGGGACAGGATAGCAATCAGCCCCAGCATTTT,CAISEGQDSNQPQHF
TRBV21-1,TRBJ2-5,NA,18,NA,TGTGCCAGCAGCGTTAACGATAGCGGGAGAAGACGCCAAGAGACCCAGTACTTC,CASSVNDSGRRRQETQYF
TRBV7-9,TRBJ2-4,NA,15,NA,TGTGCCAGCAGTCATCGAGCGGCAGGAGAAAACATTCAGTACTTC,CASSHRAAGENIQYF
TRBV2,TRBJ2-7,NA,18,TRBD1,TGTGCCAGCCTATTTCGTCTTGACCGGGACAGCAGCTCCTACGAGCAGTACTTC,CASLFRLDRDSSSYEQYF
TRBV19,TRBJ1-2,NA,14,NA,TGTGCCAGTACAGACACAGGGTTGGACTATGGCTACACCTTC,CASTDTGLDYGYTF
TRBV18,TRBJ2-3,NA,17,NA,TGTGCCAGCTCATCTGGCCCGCAGAACAGAAGAACAGATACGCAGTATTTT,CASSSGPQNRRTDTQYF
TRBV6-2/TRBV6-3,TRBJ2-7,NA,19,TRBD2,TGTGCCAGCAGTTACGAACGGAGCCCAAGCGGGAGTCGAGTCTACGAGCAGTACTTC,CASSYERSPSGSRVYEQYF
TRBV10-3,TRBJ2-7,NA,16,TRBD2,TGTGCCATCGGAGGGACTAGCGGGAGGCGGGATTACGAGCAGTACTTC,CAIGGTSGRRDYEQYF
TRBV5-4,TRBJ2-2,NA,15,TRBD2,TGTGCCAGCAGGGCTAGCGGGGGCTACACCGGGGAGCTGTTTTTT,CASRASGGYTGELFF
TRBV19,TRBJ2-1,NA,14,TRBD1,TGTGCCAGTAGTATGAGACAGGGCTACAATGAGCAGTTCTTC,CASSMRQGYNEQFF
TRBV5-1,TRBJ2-1,NA,15,NA,TGCGCCAGCAGCCGCGACGGAAGCTCCTACAATGAGCAGTTCTTC,CASSRDGSSYNEQFF
TRBV2,TRBJ1-4,NA,13,NA,TGTGCCAGCAGTTTCCAGGATAATGAAAAACTGTTTTTT,CASSFQDNEKLFF
TRBV7-2,TRBJ2-1,NA,15,TRBD2,TGTGCCAGCAGCCCACTAGCGGGAGGGCCTAGGGAGCAGTTCTTC,CASSPLAGGPREQFF
TRBV7-9,TRBJ2-5,NA,15,TRBD1,TGTGCCAGCAGCGGAGGGCGAACAGGGGGAGAGACCCAGTACTTC,CASSGGRTGGETQYF
TRBV9,TRBJ1-2,once,14,TRBD1,TGTGCCAGCAGTCTTGGGCAGGGGGTTCCGGGCTACACCTTC,CASSLGQGVPGYTF
TRBV5-1,TRBJ2-7,NA,13,NA,TGCGCCAGCAGCTTGGACGGAACCTACGAGCAGTACTTC,CASSLDGTYEQYF
TRBV5-1,TRBJ1-3,NA,14,TRBD1,TGCGCCAGCAGCCTAGGGGACAGAGGAAACACCATATATTTT,CASSLGDRGNTIYF
TRBV7-2,TRBJ2-5,NA,17,TRBD2,TGTGCCAGCAGCCTGGGGGGCCTAGCGGGAGGGCGGGAGACCCAGTACTTC,CASSLGGLAGGRETQYF
TRBV27,TRBJ2-2,NA,15,NA,TGTGCCAGCAGTTTTAAGGGCACGAACACCGGGGAGCTGTTTTTT,CASSFKGTNTGELFF
TRBV7-8,TRBJ2-3,NA,12,NA,TGTGCCAGCAGCCCCTACACAGATACGCAGTATTTT,CASSPYTDTQYF
TRBV5-1,TRBJ2-5,NA,15,TRBD1,TGCGCCAGCAGCTTGGAAGACAGGGTTCATGAGACCCAGTACTTC,CASSLEDRVHETQYF
TRBV2,TRBJ2-7,NA,13,TRBD1,TGTGCCAGCAGCGACAGGGGGTACTACGAGCAGTACTTC,CASSDRGYYEQYF
TRBV27,TRBJ2-1,NA,12,NA,TGTGCCAGCAGTTTCGGACAGAATGAGCAGTTCTTC,CASSFGQNEQFF
TRBV23-1,TRBJ2-1,NA,14,TRBD2,TGCGCCAGCAGCCAGCGGGATCGAGGCGGTGAGCAGTTCTTC,CASSQRDRGGEQFF
TRBV6-5,TRBJ1-3,NA,13,NA,TGTGCCAGCGGGGACAACTCTGGAAACACCATATATTTT,CASGDNSGNTIYF
TRBV6-6,TRBJ2-7,NA,13,NA,TGTGCCAGCAGCAGACGGGAGTTCCACGAGCAGTACTTC,CASSRREFHEQYF
TRBV28,TRBJ2-7,NA,17,TRBD1,TGTGCCAGCAGTTTTTCCCCGGGACAGGGTAAATCCTACGAGCAGTACTTC,CASSFSPGQGKSYEQYF
TRBV6-5,TRBJ1-1,NA,13,NA,TGTGCCAGCACTCGGGTAGGGGACACTGAAGCTTTCTTT,CASTRVGDTEAFF
TRBV19,TRBJ1-3,NA,11,NA,TGTGCCAGCCGGACAGGAAACACCATATATTTT,CASRTGNTIYF
TRBV28,TRBJ2-7,NA,15,TRBD1,TGTGCCAGCAGGAAGGACAGGGGAATTCACGACGAGCAGTACTTC,CASRKDRGIHDEQYF
TRBV2,TRBJ1-2,NA,14,TRBD1,TGTGCCAGCAGTGAAAGGGACAGCGCCTATGGCTACACCTTC,CASSERDSAYGYTF
TRBV4-3,TRBJ1-5,NA,16,TRBD1,TGCGCCAGCAGCCCAGGAGGACAGGGGAAGAATCAGCCCCAGCATTTT,CASSPGGQGKNQPQHF